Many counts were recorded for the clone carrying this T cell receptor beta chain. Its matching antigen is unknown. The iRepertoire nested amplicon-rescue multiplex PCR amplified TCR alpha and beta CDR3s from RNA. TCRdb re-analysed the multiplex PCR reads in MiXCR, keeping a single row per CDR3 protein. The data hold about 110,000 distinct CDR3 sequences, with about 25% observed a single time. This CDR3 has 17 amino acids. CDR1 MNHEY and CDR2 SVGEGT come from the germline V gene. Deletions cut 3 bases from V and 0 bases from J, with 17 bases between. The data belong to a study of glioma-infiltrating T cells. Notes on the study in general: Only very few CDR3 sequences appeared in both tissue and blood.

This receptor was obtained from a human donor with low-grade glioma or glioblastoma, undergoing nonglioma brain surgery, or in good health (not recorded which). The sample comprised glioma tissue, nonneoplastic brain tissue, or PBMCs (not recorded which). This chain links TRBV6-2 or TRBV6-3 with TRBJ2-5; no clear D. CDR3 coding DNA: TGTGCCAGCAGTTATCTTCGAGGAACTCGGTACCAAGAGACCCAGTACTTC. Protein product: CASSYLRGTRYQETQYF.